Listed below are T cell receptor beta chains from one sample, sequenced in a study of blood T cell repertoires in COVID-19. The repertoire was sequenced with immunoSEQ multiplex PCR; TCRdb's copy has only in-frame clones and lacks some. This sample carries roughly 230,000 clones, nearly 90% of them seen once, and the ten largest clones take 3.5% to 4.5%. Sequencing was performed on PBMCs or T cells enriched from blood (not recorded which). Receptor source: a woman under 40 with acute COVID-19. Both conserved end residues are part of each CDR3. D genes are given only for firm matches. A row's size may be missing; if present it is once, few, many or a size class.

clone_size: .; d_call: TRBD2; j_call: TRBJ2-1; v_call: TRBV9; cdr3_aa: CASSARLAASSYNEQFF; cdr3_nt: TGTGCCAGCAGCGCCCGACTAGCGGCTAGCTCCTACAATGAGCAGTTCTTC
clone_size: .; d_call: .; j_call: TRBJ1-5; v_call: TRBV5-1; cdr3_aa: CASSLLGDNQPQHF; cdr3_nt: TGCGCCAGCAGCTTGCTGGGAGATAATCAGCCCCAGCATTTT
clone_size: .; d_call: TRBD1; j_call: TRBJ1-6; v_call: TRBV19; cdr3_aa: CASNIIGTGIDSPLHF; cdr3_nt: TGTGCCAGTAATATTATCGGGACAGGGATTGATTCACCCCTCCACTTT
clone_size: .; d_call: TRBD1; j_call: TRBJ1-4; v_call: TRBV3-1/TRBV3-2; cdr3_aa: CASSQGAPDRAKLFF; cdr3_nt: TGTGCCAGCAGCCAAGGAGCTCCTGACAGGGCAAAACTGTTTTTT
clone_size: .; d_call: TRBD1; j_call: TRBJ2-5; v_call: TRBV7-2; cdr3_aa: CASSEDRAETQYF; cdr3_nt: TGTGCCAGCTCAGAGGACAGGGCTGAGACCCAGTACTTC
clone_size: .; d_call: .; j_call: TRBJ2-7; v_call: TRBV12-3/TRBV12-4; cdr3_aa: CASSRGAIGEQYF; cdr3_nt: TGTGCCAGCAGCCGAGGAGCGATTGGCGAGCAGTACTTC
clone_size: .; d_call: TRBD1; j_call: TRBJ2-7; v_call: TRBV12-3/TRBV12-4; cdr3_aa: CASSLHGTDEQYF; cdr3_nt: TGTGCCAGCAGTTTACACGGGACAGACGAGCAGTACTTC
clone_size: .; d_call: TRBD1; j_call: TRBJ2-7; v_call: TRBV9; cdr3_aa: CASSSGQGLFYEQYF; cdr3_nt: TGTGCCAGCAGCTCGGGACAGGGCCTCTTTTACGAGCAGTACTTC
clone_size: .; d_call: TRBD1; j_call: TRBJ2-5; v_call: TRBV20-1; cdr3_aa: CSARQGAVQYF; cdr3_nt: TGCAGTGCCCGACAGGGGGCTGTCCAGTACTTC
clone_size: .; d_call: .; j_call: TRBJ2-2; v_call: TRBV6-5; cdr3_aa: CASSSGQPNTGELFF; cdr3_nt: TGTGCCAGCAGTTCCGGACAGCCGAACACCGGGGAACTGTTTTTT
clone_size: once; d_call: TRBD1; j_call: TRBJ2-2; v_call: TRBV5-8; cdr3_aa: CASSLLGGTVNTGELFF; cdr3_nt: TGTGCCAGCAGCTTGTTGGGTGGGACAGTGAACACCGGGGAGCTGTTTTTT
clone_size: few; d_call: .; j_call: TRBJ2-7; v_call: TRBV2; cdr3_aa: CASRAQWSYEQYF; cdr3_nt: TGTGCCAGCAGGGCCCAGTGGTCCTACGAGCAGTACTTC
clone_size: .; d_call: .; j_call: TRBJ2-1; v_call: TRBV5-1; cdr3_aa: CASSWPRQPYNEQFF; cdr3_nt: TGCGCCAGCAGCTGGCCGAGACAGCCCTACAATGAGCAGTTCTTC
clone_size: .; d_call: .; j_call: TRBJ1-3; v_call: TRBV5-1; cdr3_aa: CASSSKSANF; cdr3_nt: TGCGCCAGCAGCTCGAAAAGCGCGAATTTT
clone_size: .; d_call: .; j_call: TRBJ1-2; v_call: TRBV11-2; cdr3_aa: CASSFGSGYSNYGYTF; cdr3_nt: TGTGCCAGCAGCTTCGGGTCGGGTTATTCTAACTATGGCTACACCTTC
clone_size: .; d_call: TRBD1; j_call: TRBJ1-2; v_call: TRBV20-1; cdr3_aa: CSARTGDGYTF; cdr3_nt: TGCAGTGCTCGGACAGGGGATGGCTACACCTTC
clone_size: .; d_call: .; j_call: TRBJ1-1; v_call: TRBV29-1; cdr3_aa: CSVGIDSTEAFF; cdr3_nt: TGCAGCGTTGGTATAGACAGCACTGAAGCTTTCTTT
clone_size: once; d_call: .; j_call: TRBJ2-7; v_call: TRBV6-1; cdr3_aa: CASSDSARDTGPGQYF; cdr3_nt: TGTGCCAGCAGTGATTCGGCCCGGGACACCGGCCCAGGGCAGTACTTC
clone_size: .; d_call: .; j_call: TRBJ2-7; v_call: TRBV14; cdr3_aa: CASSQVSGAIYEQYF; cdr3_nt: TGTGCCAGCAGCCAAGTTTCAGGGGCAATCTACGAGCAGTACTTC
clone_size: .; d_call: TRBD1; j_call: TRBJ1-6; v_call: TRBV5-5; cdr3_aa: CASSPQGELEPLHF; cdr3_nt: TGTGCCAGCAGCCCACAGGGGGAATTGGAACCCCTCCACTTT
clone_size: .; d_call: TRBD1; j_call: TRBJ2-7; v_call: TRBV5-1; cdr3_aa: CASSPRTGGYEQYF; cdr3_nt: TGCGCCAGCAGCCCCCGGACAGGGGGCTACGAGCAGTACTTC
clone_size: .; d_call: .; j_call: TRBJ2-7; v_call: TRBV7-8; cdr3_aa: CASSLEWRFRDF; cdr3_nt: TGTGCCAGCAGCTTAGAATGGAGGTTTAGGGACTTC
clone_size: .; d_call: .; j_call: TRBJ1-5; v_call: TRBV27; cdr3_aa: CASSLSRESNQPQHF; cdr3_nt: TGTGCCAGCAGTTTATCACGGGAAAGCAATCAGCCCCAGCATTTT
clone_size: .; d_call: .; j_call: TRBJ1-2; v_call: TRBV29-1; cdr3_aa: CSVEVDPTIPTTANYGYTF; cdr3_nt: TGCAGCGTTGAGGTAGACCCAACCATCCCAACAACAGCTAACTATGGCTACACCTTC
clone_size: .; d_call: .; j_call: TRBJ2-1; v_call: TRBV10-3; cdr3_aa: CAISERSSAYNEQFF; cdr3_nt: TGTGCCATCAGTGAAAGGTCTAGCGCCTACAATGAGCAGTTCTTC
clone_size: .; d_call: .; j_call: TRBJ1-6; v_call: TRBV6-6; cdr3_aa: CASHSGVSSYNSPLHF; cdr3_nt: TGTGCCAGCCACTCAGGGGTGAGCTCCTATAATTCACCCCTCCACTTT
clone_size: .; d_call: .; j_call: TRBJ1-2; v_call: TRBV6-5; cdr3_aa: CASSYAGKVPNYGYTF; cdr3_nt: TGTGCCAGCAGTTACGCGGGGAAAGTTCCTAACTATGGCTACACCTTC
clone_size: .; d_call: TRBD2; j_call: TRBJ2-3; v_call: TRBV30; cdr3_aa: CAWRWASGVSTDTQYF; cdr3_nt: TGTGCCTGGAGGTGGGCTAGCGGGGTTAGCACAGATACGCAGTATTTT
clone_size: .; d_call: .; j_call: TRBJ1-5; v_call: TRBV6-2/TRBV6-3; cdr3_aa: CASSYSGRYQPQHF; cdr3_nt: TGTGCCAGCAGCTATAGCGGGCGGTATCAGCCCCAGCATTTT
clone_size: .; d_call: .; j_call: TRBJ1-5; v_call: TRBV6-4; cdr3_aa: CASSVRPDQPQHF; cdr3_nt: TGTGCCAGCAGTGTCCGTCCGGATCAGCCCCAGCATTTT
clone_size: few; d_call: TRBD1; j_call: TRBJ1-3; v_call: TRBV7-3; cdr3_aa: CASSFSGGGGNTIYF; cdr3_nt: TGTGCCAGCAGCTTCTCAGGGGGCGGTGGAAACACCATATATTTT
clone_size: .; d_call: .; j_call: TRBJ2-5; v_call: TRBV19; cdr3_aa: CASSTLVQETQYF; cdr3_nt: TGTGCCAGTAGTACCCTCGTTCAAGAGACCCAGTACTTC
clone_size: .; d_call: TRBD1; j_call: TRBJ2-3; v_call: TRBV18; cdr3_aa: CASSRLRDRGTDTQYF; cdr3_nt: TGTGCCAGCTCACGTCTCCGGGACAGGGGTACAGATACGCAGTATTTT
clone_size: .; d_call: .; j_call: TRBJ2-7; v_call: TRBV5-4; cdr3_aa: CASTMGREQYF; cdr3_nt: TGTGCCAGCACCATGGGGCGGGAGCAGTACTTC
clone_size: many; d_call: .; j_call: TRBJ2-2; v_call: TRBV18; cdr3_aa: CASSPYRQVANTGELFF; cdr3_nt: TGTGCCAGCTCACCATATCGACAGGTCGCGAACACCGGGGAGCTGTTTTTT
clone_size: few; d_call: .; j_call: TRBJ1-4; v_call: TRBV19; cdr3_aa: CASSYYNLRFF; cdr3_nt: TGTGCCAGTAGTTACTACAATCTCCGGTTTTTT
clone_size: .; d_call: TRBD1; j_call: TRBJ1-2; v_call: TRBV19; cdr3_aa: CASIDRGRYGYTF; cdr3_nt: TGTGCCAGTATCGACAGGGGACGCTATGGCTACACCTTC